This T cell receptor (beta chain) was identified during a study of cytomegalovirus exposure and HLA in healthy donors. This clone was observed a few times. Germline V gene lookup returns CDR1 SQVTM and CDR2 ANQGSEA. The CDR3 covers 11 residues. V lost 7 bases and J 7 bases, leaving 10 bases between the germline ends. The PCR ran on 60 Vbeta and 13 Jbeta primers. Libraries were prepared by immunoSEQ multiplex PCR; TCRdb keeps only in-frame clonotypes and omits some of them. The sample records a few hundred thousand clones, about 80% being singletons. This chain joins TRBV29-1 and TRBJ2-2; D unclear. The sequencing input was PBMCs. This receptor was taken from a man aged 40-49 years in good health and CMV-seronegative. The CDR3 DNA reads as TGCAGCGCCATTACTGGCGGGGAGCTGTTTTTT. It yields the protein CSAITGGELFF.